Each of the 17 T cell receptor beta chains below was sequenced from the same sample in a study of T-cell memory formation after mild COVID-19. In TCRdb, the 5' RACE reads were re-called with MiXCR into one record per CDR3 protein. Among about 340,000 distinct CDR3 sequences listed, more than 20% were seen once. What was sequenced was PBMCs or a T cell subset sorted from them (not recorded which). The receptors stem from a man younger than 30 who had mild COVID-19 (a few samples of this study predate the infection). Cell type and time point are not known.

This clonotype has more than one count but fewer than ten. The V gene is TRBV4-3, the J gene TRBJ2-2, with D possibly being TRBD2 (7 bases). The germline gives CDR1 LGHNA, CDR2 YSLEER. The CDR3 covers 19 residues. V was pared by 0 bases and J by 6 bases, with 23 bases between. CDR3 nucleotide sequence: TGCGCCAGCAGCCAAGAAGTACGGGGGGCCCTTCCGCCCGCCGGGGAGCTGTTTTTT. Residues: CASSQEVRGALPPAGELFF.

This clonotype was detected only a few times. The CDR3 spells CASSSRGGAGRQETQYF. For the CDR3, the DNA is TGTGCCAGCAGCTCCCGGGGGGGGGCGGGACGACAAGAGACCCAGTACTTC. The chain combines TRBV11-2 with TRBJ2-5; 8 bases agree with TRBD2. This CDR3 region has 17 residues. Germline V lookup: CDR1 SGHAT, CDR2 FQNNGV. V was pared by 4 bases and J by 2 bases, with 12 bases of the junction left unmatched.

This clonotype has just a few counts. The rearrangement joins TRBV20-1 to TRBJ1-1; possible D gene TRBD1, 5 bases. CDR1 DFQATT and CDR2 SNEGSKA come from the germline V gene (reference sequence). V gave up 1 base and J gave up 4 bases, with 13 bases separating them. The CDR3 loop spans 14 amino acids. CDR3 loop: CSARGGRGFTEAFF. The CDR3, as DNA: TGCAGTGCTAGAGGAGGGAGGGGCTTCACTGAAGCTTTCTTT.

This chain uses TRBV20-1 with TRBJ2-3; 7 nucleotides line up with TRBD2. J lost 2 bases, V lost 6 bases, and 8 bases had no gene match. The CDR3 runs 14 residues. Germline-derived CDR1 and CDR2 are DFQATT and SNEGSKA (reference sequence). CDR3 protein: CSALAGRLTDTQYF. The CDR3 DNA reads TGCAGTGCCTTAGCGGGCCGGCTCACAGATACGCAGTATTTT.

The CDR3 nucleotides read TGTGCCAGCAGTTTATTCAACCCCGGGGTTAACGTCCTGACTTTC. Protein: CASSLFNPGVNVLTF. The genes are TRBV12-3 or TRBV12-4 and TRBJ2-6, with TRBD2 as a possible D gene (5 bases). This CDR3 is 15 amino acids long. V gave up 2 bases and J gave up 10 bases, with 15 bases separating them.

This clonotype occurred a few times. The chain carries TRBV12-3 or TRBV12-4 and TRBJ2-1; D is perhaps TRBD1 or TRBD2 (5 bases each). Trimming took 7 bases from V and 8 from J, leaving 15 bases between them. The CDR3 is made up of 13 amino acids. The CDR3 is CASNHRRIDEQFF. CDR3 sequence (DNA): TGTGCCAGCAACCACAGGAGGATTGATGAGCAGTTCTTC.

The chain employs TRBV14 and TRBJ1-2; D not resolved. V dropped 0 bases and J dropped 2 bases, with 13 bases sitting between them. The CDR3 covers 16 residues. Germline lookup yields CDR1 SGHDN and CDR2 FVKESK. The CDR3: CASSQDSTGRNYGYTF. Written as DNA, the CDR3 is TGTGCCAGCAGCCAAGACTCGACTGGCAGAAACTATGGCTACACCTTC.

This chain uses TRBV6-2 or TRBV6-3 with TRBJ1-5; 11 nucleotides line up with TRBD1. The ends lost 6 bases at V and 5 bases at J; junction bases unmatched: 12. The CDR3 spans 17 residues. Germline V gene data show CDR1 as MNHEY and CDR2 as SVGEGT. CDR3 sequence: CASSHRGDRGSHQPQHF. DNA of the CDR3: TGTGCCAGCAGCCACAGAGGGGACAGGGGGTCCCATCAGCCCCAGCATTTT.

CDR3 DNA sequence: TGTGCCAGCCGAACCGGGACCGCATCCTACGAGCAGTACTTC. Residues: CASRTGTASYEQYF. The rearrangement uses TRBV7-2 and TRBJ2-7; D tentatively fits TRBD1 or TRBD2 (5 bases each). The germline V gene encodes CDR1 SGHTA and CDR2 FQGNSA. The CDR3 is made up of 14 amino acids. V was clipped by 8 bases and J by 1 base, with 15 bases between them.

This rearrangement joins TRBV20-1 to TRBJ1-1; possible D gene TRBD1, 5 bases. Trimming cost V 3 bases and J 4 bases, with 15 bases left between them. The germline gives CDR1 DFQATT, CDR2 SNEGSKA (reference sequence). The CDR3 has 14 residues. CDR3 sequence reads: CSASSSMGGTEAFF. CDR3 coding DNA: TGCAGTGCTAGTTCGTCAATGGGGGGCACTGAAGCTTTCTTT.

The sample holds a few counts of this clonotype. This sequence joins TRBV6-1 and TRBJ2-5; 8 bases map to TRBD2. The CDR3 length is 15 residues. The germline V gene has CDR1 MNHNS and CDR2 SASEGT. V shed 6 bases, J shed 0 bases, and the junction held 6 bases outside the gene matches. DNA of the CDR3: TGTGCCAGCAGGACTAGCGCCTCGTACCAAGAGACCCAGTACTTC. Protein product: CASRTSASYQETQYF.

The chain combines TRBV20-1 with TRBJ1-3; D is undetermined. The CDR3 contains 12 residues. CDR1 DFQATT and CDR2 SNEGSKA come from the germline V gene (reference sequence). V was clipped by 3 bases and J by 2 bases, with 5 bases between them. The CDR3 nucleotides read TGCAGTGCTAGGACGGCTGGAAACACCATATATTTT. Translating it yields CSARTAGNTIYF.

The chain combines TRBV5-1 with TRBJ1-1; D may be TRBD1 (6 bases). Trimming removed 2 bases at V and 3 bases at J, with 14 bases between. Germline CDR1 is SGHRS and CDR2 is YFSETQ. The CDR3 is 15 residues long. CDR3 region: CASSLQGIGDTEAFF. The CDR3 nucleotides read TGCGCCAGCAGCTTACAGGGAATTGGTGACACTGAAGCTTTCTTT.

CDR3 DNA sequence: TGTGCCAGCAGCTTGGCCGGGACAACCTACAATGAGCAGTTCTTC. This translates into CASSLAGTTYNEQFF. The V gene is TRBV7-8, the J gene TRBJ2-1, with D tentatively TRBD1 (6 bases). The CDR3 contains 15 residues. Trimming left V 3 bases short and J 2 bases short, with 11 bases between. Germline assignment: CDR1 SGHVS and CDR2 FQNEAQ.

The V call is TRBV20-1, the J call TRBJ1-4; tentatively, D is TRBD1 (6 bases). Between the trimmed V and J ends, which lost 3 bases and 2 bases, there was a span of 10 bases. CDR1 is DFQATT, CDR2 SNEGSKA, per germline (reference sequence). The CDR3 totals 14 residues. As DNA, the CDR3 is TGCAGTGCTAGCCGGGACACCACTAATGAAAAACTGTTTTTT. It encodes CSASRDTTNEKLFF.

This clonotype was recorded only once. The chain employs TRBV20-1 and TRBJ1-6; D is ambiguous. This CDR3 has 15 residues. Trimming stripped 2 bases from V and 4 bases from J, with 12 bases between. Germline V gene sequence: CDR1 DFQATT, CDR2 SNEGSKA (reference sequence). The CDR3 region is CSARPMTDYNSPLHF. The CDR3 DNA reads TGCAGTGCTAGACCGATGACGGATTATAATTCACCCCTCCACTTT.

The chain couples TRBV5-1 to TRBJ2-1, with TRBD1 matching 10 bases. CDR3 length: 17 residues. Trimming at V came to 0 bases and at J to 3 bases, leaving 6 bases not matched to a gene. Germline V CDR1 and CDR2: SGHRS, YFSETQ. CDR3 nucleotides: TGCGCCAGCAGCTTGGCCAGGGACAGGGGATACTACAATGAGCAGTTCTTC. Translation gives CASSLARDRGYYNEQFF.